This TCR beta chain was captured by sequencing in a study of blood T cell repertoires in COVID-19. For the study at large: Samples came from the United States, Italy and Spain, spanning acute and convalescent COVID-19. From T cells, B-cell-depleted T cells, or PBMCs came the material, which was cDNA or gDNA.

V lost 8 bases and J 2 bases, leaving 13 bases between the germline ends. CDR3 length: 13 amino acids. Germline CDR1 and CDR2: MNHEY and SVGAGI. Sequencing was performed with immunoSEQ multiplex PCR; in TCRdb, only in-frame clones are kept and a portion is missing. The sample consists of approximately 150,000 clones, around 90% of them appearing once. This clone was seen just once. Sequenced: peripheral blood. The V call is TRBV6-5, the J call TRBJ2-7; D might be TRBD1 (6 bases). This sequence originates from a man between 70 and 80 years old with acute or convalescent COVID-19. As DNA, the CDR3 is TGTGCCAGCGGGGCAGGGGTGGCCTACGAGCAGTACTTC. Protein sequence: CASGAGVAYEQYF.